A single sample gave rise to the 12 T cell receptor beta chains below, sequenced in a study of shared clonotypes between healthy human individuals. Generated by immunoSEQ multiplex PCR, the TCRdb table keeps only in-frame clones and is missing some. The table lists some 1 million clones, about 75% of them singletons. The source material was memory CD4+ T cells sorted from blood. Subset in this sample: CD45RA-negative fraction. The receptors were sampled from a man younger than 35 in good health.

The chain is built from TRBV10-3 and TRBJ2-7; 7 nucleotides match TRBD2. Trimming took 3 bases from V and 5 from J; bases not matched to a gene: 4. The CDR3 extends over 13 amino acids. In germline, CDR1 is ENHRY, CDR2 SYGVKD. Here the CDR3 reads CAISERGGNEQYF. The CDR3 DNA follows: TGTGCCATCAGTGAAAGGGGAGGGAACGAGCAGTACTTC.

For this clone: This same CDR3 is encoded by further DNA sequences in the sample. The chain joins TRBV19 to TRBJ2-7; D remains ambiguous. The CDR3 extends over 13 amino acids. Germline V gene sequence: CDR1 LNHDA, CDR2 SQIVND (reference sequence). V lost 3 bases and J 4 bases, leaving 10 bases between the germline ends. The CDR3 reads CASSIGRSYEQYF. For the CDR3, the DNA is TGTGCCAGTAGTATTGGCAGGAGTTACGAGCAGTACTTC.

The rearrangement uses TRBV18 and TRBJ2-6, with 9 positions matching TRBD1. V shed 1 base, J shed 0 bases, and the junction held 10 bases outside the gene matches. The CDR3 has 20 residues. From germline, CDR1 is KGHSH and CDR2 LQKENI. In DNA, the CDR3 is TGTGCCAGCTCACCACAACTTCAGGGACAGGGTATCTCTGGGGCCAACGTCCTGACTTTC. This translates into CASSPQLQGQGISGANVLTF.

The chain joins TRBV6-1 to TRBJ2-5; perhaps TRBD1 as D (5 bases). With 7 bases removed from V and 5 bases from J, the gap between germline ends came to 11 bases. The CDR3 runs to 12 residues. The V gene's germline CDR1 is MNHNS and CDR2 SASEGT. The CDR3 sequence is CASKRSGETQYF. The CDR3 coding sequence is TGTGCCAGCAAGAGATCAGGGGAGACCCAGTACTTC.

This clone has more than one count but fewer than ten. The chain combines TRBV7-9 with TRBJ2-7; D may be TRBD2 (6 bases). Trimming shortened V by 5 bases and J by 4 bases, and 24 bases separated the two germline ends. This CDR3 spans 17 amino acids. CDR1 and CDR2 from the germline V gene are SEHNR and FQNEAQ (reference sequence). The CDR3 bases are TGTGCCAGCAGCCCCCAGTCTAGCGCTCTCCAGCTGTACGAGCAGTACTTC. Translation gives CASSPQSSALQLYEQYF.

This clone occurred a few times. The chain joins TRBV5-4 to TRBJ1-1; D gene uncertain. V lost 6 bases to trimming and J lost 3 bases, with 18 bases between them. This CDR3 has 15 amino acids. The germline CDR1 and CDR2 sequences are SGHNT and YYREEE (reference sequence). CDR3 in DNA: TGTGCCAGCACCCCCGAATCCGGTCGGGACACTGAAGCTTTCTTT. Translation gives CASTPESGRDTEAFF.

The J gene is TRBJ2-1, the V gene TRBV11-3; D is ambiguous. CDR1 and CDR2 from the germline V gene are SGHNT and YENEEA. The CDR3 totals 11 residues. V was pared by 5 bases and J by 5 bases, with 4 bases between. CDR3 DNA: TGTGCCAGCAGCAAGGACAATGAGCAGTTCTTC. Encoded protein: CASSKDNEQFF.

CDR3 sequence reads: CASSIVGGNEKLFF. The CDR3, as DNA: TGTGCCAGTAGTATAGTTGGAGGGAATGAAAAACTGTTTTTT. V usage is TRBV19 and J usage is TRBJ1-4; D is undetermined. The germline gives CDR1 LNHDA, CDR2 SQIVND (reference sequence). The CDR3 is 14 amino acids. V gave up 1 base and J gave up 5 bases, with 8 bases separating them. The variable domain in full, with the rest retrieved from reference TRBV19 and TRBJ1-4, is DGGITQSPKYLFRKEGQNVTLSCEQNLNHDAMYWYRQDPGQGLRLIYYSQIVNDFQKGDIAEGYSVSREKKESFPLTVTSAQKNPTAFYLCASSIVGGNEKLFFGSGTQLSVL.

This clone was counted a few times. V is TRBV18 and J is TRBJ1-2; D possibly corresponds to TRBD1 (6 bases). V lost 6 bases, J lost 6 bases, and 17 bases lay in between. The CDR3 extends over 14 amino acids. Germline CDR1 and CDR2: KGHSH and LQKENI. The CDR3 DNA sequence: TGTGCCAGCTCTACTCTACAGGGCCGGCATGGCTACACCTTC. This encodes CASSTLQGRHGYTF.

As for this clone: Within the sample, other DNA sequences also encode this same CDR3. The CDR3 sequence is CASSIGTGPYEQYF. DNA of the CDR3: TGTGCCAGTAGTATTGGGACAGGCCCCTACGAGCAGTACTTC. The chain uses TRBV19 and TRBJ2-7; the match to TRBD1 covers 8 bases. Germline assignment: CDR1 LNHDA and CDR2 SQIVND (reference sequence). The CDR3 has 14 amino acids. The trim removed 3 bases at V and 2 bases at J, leaving 3 bases unmatched.

The sample holds one count of this clone. J is TRBJ1-6 and V is TRBV28, with D maybe TRBD1 (5 bases). Germline CDR1 and CDR2: MDHEN and SYDVKM. This CDR3 spans 14 amino acids. Trimming left V 11 bases short and J 7 bases short, with 18 bases between. The CDR3 protein is CAWGRVIGNSPLHF. For the CDR3, the DNA is TGTGCCTGGGGACGAGTAATTGGAAATTCACCCCTCCACTTT.

The DNA for the CDR3 is TGCGCCAGCAGCAGAGGGACTAGCGGGGGGGCAATCGCCAAAAACATTCAGTACTTC. Translating gives CASSRGTSGGAIAKNIQYF. The J gene is TRBJ2-4, the V gene TRBV5-1, with 16 bases lining up with TRBD2. This CDR3 region has 19 residues. V was pared by 4 bases and J by 1 base, with 8 bases of the junction left unmatched. Germline V gene data show CDR1 as SGHRS and CDR2 as YFSETQ.